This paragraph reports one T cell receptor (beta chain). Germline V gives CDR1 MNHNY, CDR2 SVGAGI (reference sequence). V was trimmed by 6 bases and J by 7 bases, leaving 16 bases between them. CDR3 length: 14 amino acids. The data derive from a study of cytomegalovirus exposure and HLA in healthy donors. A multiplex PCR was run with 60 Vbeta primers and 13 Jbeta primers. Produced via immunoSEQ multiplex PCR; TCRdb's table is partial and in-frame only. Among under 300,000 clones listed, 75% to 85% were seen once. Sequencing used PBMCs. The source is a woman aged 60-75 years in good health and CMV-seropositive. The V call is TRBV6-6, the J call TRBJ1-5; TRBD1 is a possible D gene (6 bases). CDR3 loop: CASSYNRVGQPQHF. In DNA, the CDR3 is TGTGCCAGCAGCTACAACAGGGTTGGCCAGCCCCAGCATTTT.